The 21 T cell receptor beta chains presented below share a single source sample, sequenced in a study of technical replicates of blood from several donors (TCRdb year 2017). Library preparation was by the immunoSEQ multiplex PCR assay. This is the immuneACCESS table as TCRdb keeps it, with only in-frame sequences that have V and J called. A part of the clones is gone; compared with another copy, unresolved V genes explain less than half, and the rest is unexplained. The sample contains just over 70,000 clones, 90% to 95% of them found a single time. Under 0.5% of the sample goes to the ten largest clones. The sequencing sample was made of T cells isolated from PBMCs. The receptor source for this set is a human donor in good health.

This clone was observed a handful of times. This chain links TRBV2 with TRBJ2-1; a weak D match, TRBD1 (5 bases). Germline CDR1 and CDR2: SNHLY and FYNNEI. The CDR3 is 15 residues long. Trimming took off 7 bases at V and 8 bases at J, with 21 bases between the two ends. The chain's CDR3 is CASMLRVVSNDEQFF. In nucleotides, the CDR3 is TGTGCCAGCATGCTCAGGGTTGTCTCAAATGATGAGCAGTTCTTC.

CDR3 bases: TGTGCCAGCAGCTTAGGAGGGGAGGCGGATACGCAGTATTTT. It codes for CASSLGGEADTQYF. V is TRBV7-6 and J is TRBJ2-3; TRBD2 is a possible D gene (6 bases). CDR3 length: 14 amino acids. The V gene lost 1 base and the J gene lost 6 bases, with 11 bases spanning the gap. Germline V CDR1 and CDR2: SGHVS, FNYEAQ.

This clone came up once. This rearrangement joins TRBV10-3 to TRBJ2-2, with 11 positions matching TRBD1. Germline CDR1 ENHRY, CDR2 SYGVKD. This CDR3 has 15 residues. Trimming at V came to 6 bases and at J to 0 bases, leaving 0 bases not matched to a gene. The CDR3 reads CAIRGQGANTGELFF. The DNA of the CDR3 is TGTGCCATCAGGGGACAGGGGGCGAACACCGGGGAGCTGTTTTTT.

The chain carries TRBV5-1 and TRBJ2-3, with 9 nucleotides matching TRBD2. J gave up 7 bases and V 4 bases, and 13 bases lay outside the gene matches. Germline V gene lookup returns CDR1 SGHRS and CDR2 YFSETQ. The CDR3 runs 16 residues. The CDR3: CASSASGNGAFNTQYF. The CDR3 bases are TGCGCCAGCAGCGCTAGCGGGAACGGCGCATTTAATACGCAGTATTTT.

This clone appeared a single time. The rearrangement uses TRBV2 and TRBJ2-1; 10 bases line up with TRBD1. Unmatched junction bases numbered 9, after V lost 7 bases and J lost 6 bases. CDR1 and CDR2 from the germline V gene are SNHLY and FYNNEI. This CDR3 is built from 15 residues. CDR3 coding DNA: TGTGCCAGCACCACTACCGGGACAGGGGTCAATGAGCAGTTCTTC. Amino acids: CASTTTGTGVNEQFF.

V and J are TRBV11-2 and TRBJ1-4, with 8 bases aligning to TRBD1. This CDR3 is 13 amino acids long. Germline loops: CDR1 SGHAT, CDR2 FQNNGV. After removal of 5 bases from V and 8 bases from J, the junction contained 4 bases not matched to a gene. The CDR3 protein is CASSKGQVEKLFF. As DNA, the CDR3 is TGTGCCAGCAGCAAGGGACAGGTGGAAAAACTGTTTTTT.

The V gene is TRBV6-4, the J gene TRBJ2-2; TRBD2 aligns across 8 bases. The trim removed 5 bases at V and 4 bases at J, leaving 0 bases unmatched. In germline, CDR1 is MRHNA, CDR2 SNTAGT. The CDR3 runs to 13 residues. This CDR3 is CASSSGSTGELFF. The CDR3 nucleotides are TGTGCCAGCAGTAGCGGGAGCACCGGGGAGCTGTTTTTT.

This clone was seen only a few times. V usage is TRBV10-1 and J usage is TRBJ1-3, with 9 bases aligning to TRBD1. V shed 7 bases and J 0 bases; nucleotides not matched to a gene: 7. The CDR3 totals 16 residues. CDR1 and CDR2 (germline): WNHNN, SYGVQD (reference sequence). CDR3 sequence: CASTRRDRDSGNTIYF. The DNA of the CDR3 is TGCGCCAGCACCCGCCGGGACAGGGACTCTGGAAACACCATATATTTT.

J is TRBJ2-3 and V is TRBV4-2, with TRBD2 identical over 12 bases. The V gene end was trimmed by 3 bases and the J gene end by 3 bases; junction bases not matched to a gene: 4. This CDR3 is built from 16 residues. Germline-derived CDR1 and CDR2 are LGHNA and YNFKEQ. CDR3 sequence (DNA): TGTGCCAGCAGCCAGGAACTAGCGGGAGGAACAGATACGCAGTATTTT. Translated: CASSQELAGGTDTQYF.

This chain links TRBV19 with TRBJ2-2; 9 positions agree with TRBD1. The CDR3 covers 16 residues. Germline V lookup: CDR1 LNHDA, CDR2 SQIVND (reference sequence). The V and J ends lost 2 bases and 3 bases, in that order; junction bases with no gene match: 4. CDR3 loop: CASSIRDRVDTGELFF. The CDR3 DNA reads as TGTGCCAGTAGTATAAGGGACAGGGTGGACACCGGGGAGCTGTTTTTT.

The rearrangement links TRBV7-8 to TRBJ1-1; the D is unclear. The CDR3 runs to 12 residues. Germline CDR1 SGHVS, CDR2 FQNEAQ. V was clipped by 5 bases and J by 10 bases, with 14 bases between them. This CDR3 reads CASSPGFSGAFF. The CDR3, as DNA: TGTGCCAGCAGCCCGGGTTTCAGCGGAGCTTTCTTT.

This chain joins TRBV7-9 and TRBJ2-7; D might be TRBD2 (5 bases). V dropped 8 bases and J dropped 3 bases, with 14 bases sitting between them. The CDR3 sequence is 13 residues long. The germline CDR1 and CDR2 sequences are SEHNR and FQNEAQ (reference sequence). The CDR3 spells CASSGWRVYEQYF. In nucleotides, the CDR3 is TGTGCCAGCTCCGGGTGGCGGGTCTACGAGCAGTACTTC.

The chain joins TRBV19 to TRBJ1-1, with TRBD1 identical over 9 bases. Per the germline V gene, CDR1 is LNHDA and CDR2 is SQIVND (reference sequence). The ends lost 1 base at V and 12 bases at J; junction bases unmatched: 6. The CDR3 consists of 13 residues. The CDR3 bases are TGTGCCAGTAGTATAGGGGGACAGGGTTCGACTTTCTTT. Translated, it gives CASSIGGQGSTFF.

This clone was picked up a small number of times. The gene calls are TRBV5-1 and TRBJ1-1; 8 bases match TRBD1. Germline V CDR1 and CDR2: SGHRS, YFSETQ. The CDR3 sequence is 13 residues long. V shed 4 bases, J shed 5 bases, and the junction held 4 bases outside the gene matches. DNA for the CDR3: TGCGCCAGCAGCGGACAGGGAGGGACTGAAGCTTTCTTT. It specifies CASSGQGGTEAFF.

The CDR3 sequence: CASIGGYNEQFF. The CDR3 nucleotides read TGTGCCAGCATAGGCGGGTACAATGAGCAGTTCTTC. The chain recombines TRBV6-5 with TRBJ2-1, with TRBD2 as a possible D gene (5 bases). V was pared by 7 bases and J by 4 bases, with 8 bases between. The CDR3 contains 12 residues. Germline V CDR1 and CDR2: MNHEY, SVGAGI.

The genes are TRBV7-9 and TRBJ2-3; D gene unclear. V lost 1 base and J lost 4, with 3 bases in between. CDR3 size: 12 residues. Germline CDR1 and CDR2: SEHNR and FQNEAQ (reference sequence). CDR3: CASSLGPDTQYF. CDR3 in DNA: TGTGCCAGCAGCTTAGGGCCAGATACGCAGTATTTT.

The V gene is TRBV10-2, the J gene TRBJ2-3, with D perhaps TRBD2 (6 bases). CDR1 WSHSY and CDR2 SAAADI come from the germline V gene. This CDR3 has 16 amino acids. V dropped 4 bases and J dropped 1 base, with 15 bases sitting between them. The CDR3 DNA follows: TGCGCCAGCAGTGGTAATTCGGCTAGCGGCACAGATACGCAGTATTTT. It encodes CASSGNSASGTDTQYF.

The rearrangement uses TRBV5-5 and TRBJ1-2; no reliable D call. The CDR3 sequence is 13 residues long. Trimming removed 5 bases from V and 3 bases from J, with 11 bases in between. Per germline, CDR1 SGHKS and CDR2 YYEKEE (reference sequence). Written as DNA, the CDR3 is TGTGCCAGCAGGCTCGACACCCACTATGGCTACACCTTC. Translated, it gives CASRLDTHYGYTF. Variable domain in full (rest from reference TRBV5-5 and TRBJ1-2): DAGVTQSPTHLIKTRGQQVTLRCSPISGHKSVSWYQQVLGQGPQFIFQYYEKEERGRGNFPDRFSARQFPNYSSELNVNALLLGDSALYLCASRLDTHYGYTFGSGTRLTVV.

The rearrangement links TRBV7-9 to TRBJ2-7; 9 positions agree with TRBD2. Trimming took 2 bases from V and 7 from J; bases not matched to a gene: 6. CDR3 length: 14 residues. Germline CDR1 is SEHNR and CDR2 is FQNEAQ (reference sequence). The DNA of the CDR3 is TGTGCCAGCAGCTTAATAGCGGGAGCTGGAGAGCAGTACTTC. Translating it yields CASSLIAGAGEQYF.

This clone was seen only once. The chain links TRBV7-3 to TRBJ1-1; D not resolved. The V end was cut by 1 base, the J end by 8 bases, with 11 bases between. The CDR3 loop spans 13 amino acids. Germline-derived CDR1 and CDR2 are SGHTA and FQGTGA. The CDR3 protein is CASSLSGRREAFF. CDR3 bases: TGTGCCAGCAGCTTAAGTGGGAGGAGAGAAGCTTTCTTT.

V and J are TRBV5-1 and TRBJ1-1, with no clear D. Germline lookup yields CDR1 SGHRS and CDR2 YFSETQ. The V end was cut by 0 bases, the J end by 4 bases, with 13 bases between. The CDR3 consists of 15 residues. The CDR3 bases are TGCGCCAGCAGCTTGGCCCGGGGTTTTGGCACTGAAGCTTTCTTT. Amino acids: CASSLARGFGTEAFF.